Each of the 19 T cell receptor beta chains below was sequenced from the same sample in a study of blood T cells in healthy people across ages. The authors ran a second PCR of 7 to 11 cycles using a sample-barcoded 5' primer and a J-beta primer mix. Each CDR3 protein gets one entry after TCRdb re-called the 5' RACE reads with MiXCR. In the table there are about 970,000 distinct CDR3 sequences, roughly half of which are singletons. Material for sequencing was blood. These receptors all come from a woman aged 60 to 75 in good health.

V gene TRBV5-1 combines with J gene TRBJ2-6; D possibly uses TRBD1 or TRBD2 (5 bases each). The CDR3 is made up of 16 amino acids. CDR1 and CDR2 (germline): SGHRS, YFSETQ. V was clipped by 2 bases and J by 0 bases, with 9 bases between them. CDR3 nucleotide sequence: TGCGCCAGCAGCTTCTCAGGGAGCTCTGGGGCCAACGTCCTGACTTTC. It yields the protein CASSFSGSSGANVLTF.

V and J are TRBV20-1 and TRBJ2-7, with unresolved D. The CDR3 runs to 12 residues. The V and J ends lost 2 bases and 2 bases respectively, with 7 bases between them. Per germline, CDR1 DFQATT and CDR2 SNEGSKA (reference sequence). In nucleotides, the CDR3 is TGCAGTGCTAGATTGGAAACCTACGAGCAGTACTTC. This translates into CSARLETYEQYF.

The CDR3 sequence: CASSQGLAGSYNEQFF. The CDR3 DNA is TGCGCCAGCAGCCAAGGACTAGCGGGGTCCTACAATGAGCAGTTCTTC. The chain has TRBV4-3 and TRBJ2-1; 11 bases match TRBD2. V lost 1 base, J lost 1 base, and 0 bases stayed unmatched. This CDR3 has 16 residues. The germline CDR1 and CDR2 sequences are LGHNA and YSLEER.

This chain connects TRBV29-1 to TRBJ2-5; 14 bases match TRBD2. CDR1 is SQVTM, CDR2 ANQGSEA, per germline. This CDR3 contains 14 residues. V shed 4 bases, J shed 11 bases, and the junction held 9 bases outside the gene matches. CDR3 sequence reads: CSVVGLAGAGEQYF. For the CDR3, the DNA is TGCAGCGTTGTGGGACTAGCGGGAGCAGGTGAGCAGTACTTC.

The CDR3 DNA reads as TGTGCCAGCTGGGACAGAGAGACCCAGTACTTC. It codes for CASWDRETQYF. The genes are TRBV28 and TRBJ2-5, with TRBD1 identical over 7 bases. V dropped 8 bases and J dropped 4; count of bases not matched to a gene: 1. The CDR3 spans 11 residues. In germline, CDR1 is MDHEN, CDR2 SYDVKM.

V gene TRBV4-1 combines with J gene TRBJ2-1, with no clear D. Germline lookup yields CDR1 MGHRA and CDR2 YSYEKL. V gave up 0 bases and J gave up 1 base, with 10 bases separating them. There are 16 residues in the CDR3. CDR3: CASSQEGWNSYNEQFF. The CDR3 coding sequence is TGCGCCAGCAGCCAAGAAGGTTGGAATTCCTACAATGAGCAGTTCTTC.

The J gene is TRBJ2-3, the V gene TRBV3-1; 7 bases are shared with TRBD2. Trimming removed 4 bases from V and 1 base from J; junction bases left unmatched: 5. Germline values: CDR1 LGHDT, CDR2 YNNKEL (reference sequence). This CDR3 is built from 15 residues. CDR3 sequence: CASSLLGRGTDTQYF. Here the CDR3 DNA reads TGTGCCAGCAGCCTCCTGGGGAGGGGCACAGATACGCAGTATTTT.

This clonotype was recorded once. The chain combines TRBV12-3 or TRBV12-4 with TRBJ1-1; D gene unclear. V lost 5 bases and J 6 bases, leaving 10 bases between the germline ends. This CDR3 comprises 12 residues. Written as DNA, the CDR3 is TGTGCCAGCAGTCTACATAGGGCTGAAGCTTTCTTT. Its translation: CASSLHRAEAFF.

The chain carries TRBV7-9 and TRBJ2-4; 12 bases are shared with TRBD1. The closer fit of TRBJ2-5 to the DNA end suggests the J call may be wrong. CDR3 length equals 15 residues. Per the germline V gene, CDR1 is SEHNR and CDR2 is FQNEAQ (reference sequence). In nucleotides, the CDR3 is TGTGCCAGCAGCCGGGACAGGGGGCGCGAGGAGACCCAGTACTTC. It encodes CASSRDRGREETQYF.

CDR3 coding DNA: TGTGCCAGCAGCTCCCAACACGATACCTCCTACGAGCAGTACTTC. This translates into CASSSQHDTSYEQYF. This chain uses TRBV11-2 with TRBJ2-7; D unclear. Germline-derived CDR1 and CDR2 are SGHAT and FQNNGV. The CDR3 runs 15 residues. V was trimmed by 4 bases and J by 0 bases, leaving 13 bases between them. Supplemented by reference TRBV11-2 and TRBJ2-7, the full variable domain reads EAGVAQSPRYKIIEKRQSVAFWCNPISGHATLYWYQQILGQGPKLLIQFQNNGVVDDSQLPKDRFSAERLKGVDSTLKIQPAKLEDSAVYLCASSSQHDTSYEQYFGPGTRLTVT.

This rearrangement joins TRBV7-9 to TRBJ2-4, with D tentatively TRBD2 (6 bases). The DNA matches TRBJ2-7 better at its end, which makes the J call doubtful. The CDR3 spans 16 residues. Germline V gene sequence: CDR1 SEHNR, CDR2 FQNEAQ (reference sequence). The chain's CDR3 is CASSLEQGGVPYEQYF. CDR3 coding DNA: TGTGCCAGCAGCTTAGAGCAGGGAGGTGTCCCCTACGAGCAGTACTTC.

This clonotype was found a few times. The CDR3 reads CASRQGSVETQYF. CDR3 coding DNA: TGTGCCAGCCGACAGGGGAGTGTTGAGACCCAGTACTTC. The chain combines TRBV6-6 with TRBJ2-5; 8 nucleotides align to TRBD1. From germline, CDR1 is MNHNY and CDR2 SVGAGI (reference sequence). V lost 8 bases to trimming and J lost 5 bases; unmatched junction nucleotides: 7. This CDR3 region has 13 residues.

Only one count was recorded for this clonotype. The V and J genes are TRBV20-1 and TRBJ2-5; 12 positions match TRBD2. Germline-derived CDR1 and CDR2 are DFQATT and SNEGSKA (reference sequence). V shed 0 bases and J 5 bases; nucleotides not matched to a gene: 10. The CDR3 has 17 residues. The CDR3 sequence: CSARDPLAGGPGETQYF. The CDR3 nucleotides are TGCAGTGCTAGAGATCCCCTAGCGGGAGGGCCGGGGGAGACCCAGTACTTC.

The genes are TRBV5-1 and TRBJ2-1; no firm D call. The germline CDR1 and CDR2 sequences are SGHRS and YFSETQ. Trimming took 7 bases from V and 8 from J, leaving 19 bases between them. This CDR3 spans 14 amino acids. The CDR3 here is CASSTSQAQYEQFF. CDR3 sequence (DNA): TGCGCCAGCTCCACTTCCCAAGCCCAGTATGAGCAGTTCTTC.

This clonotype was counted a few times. The CDR3 sequence: CASSENENIQYF. As DNA, the CDR3 is TGTGCCAGCAGTGAAAATGAAAACATTCAGTACTTC. The chain uses TRBV6-1 and TRBJ2-4; no clear D gene. The CDR3 has 12 residues. V was clipped by 2 bases and J by 5 bases, with 4 bases between them. The germline gives CDR1 MNHNS, CDR2 SASEGT.

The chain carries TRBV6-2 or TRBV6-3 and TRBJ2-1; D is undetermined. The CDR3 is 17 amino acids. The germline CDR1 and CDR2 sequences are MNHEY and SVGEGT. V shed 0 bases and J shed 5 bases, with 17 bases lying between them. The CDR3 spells CASSYSISGVDDNEQFF. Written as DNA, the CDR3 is TGTGCCAGCAGTTACTCGATTTCAGGAGTTGATGACAATGAGCAGTTCTTC.

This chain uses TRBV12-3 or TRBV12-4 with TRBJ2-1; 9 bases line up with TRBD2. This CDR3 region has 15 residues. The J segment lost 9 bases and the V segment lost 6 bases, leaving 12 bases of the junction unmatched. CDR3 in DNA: TGTGCCAGCAGACAACCGGGACTAGCCGTTGCTGAGCAGTTCTTC. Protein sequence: CASRQPGLAVAEQFF.

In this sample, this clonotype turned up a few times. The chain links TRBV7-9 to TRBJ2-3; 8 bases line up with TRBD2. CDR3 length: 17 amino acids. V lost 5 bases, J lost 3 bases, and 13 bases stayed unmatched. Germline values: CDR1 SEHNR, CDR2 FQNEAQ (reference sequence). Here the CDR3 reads CASSRIAGIGPTDTQYF. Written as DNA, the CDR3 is TGTGCCAGCAGCCGTATAGCGGGAATCGGTCCGACAGATACGCAGTATTTT.

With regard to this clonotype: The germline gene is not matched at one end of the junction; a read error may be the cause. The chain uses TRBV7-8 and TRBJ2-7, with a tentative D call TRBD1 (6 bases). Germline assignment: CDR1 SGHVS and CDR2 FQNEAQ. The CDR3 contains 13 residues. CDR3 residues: CASSLGRGREQYF. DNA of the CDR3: TGTGCTAGCAGCTTGGGCAGGGGTAGGGAGCAGTACTTC.